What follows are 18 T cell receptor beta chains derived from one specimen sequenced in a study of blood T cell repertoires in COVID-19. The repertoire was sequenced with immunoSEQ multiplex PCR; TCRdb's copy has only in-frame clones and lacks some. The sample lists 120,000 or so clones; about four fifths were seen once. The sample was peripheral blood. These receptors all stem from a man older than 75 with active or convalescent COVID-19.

CDR3 loop: CASSPREAGEAFF. The DNA for the CDR3 is TGTGCCAGCAGCCCCAGGGAGGCCGGTGAAGCTTTCTTT. The V gene is TRBV7-8, the J gene TRBJ1-1, with D possibly being TRBD1 (5 bases). Germline CDR1 is SGHVS and CDR2 is FQNEAQ. The CDR3 is 13 amino acids. V was cut by 5 bases and J by 7 bases, with 14 bases left in between.

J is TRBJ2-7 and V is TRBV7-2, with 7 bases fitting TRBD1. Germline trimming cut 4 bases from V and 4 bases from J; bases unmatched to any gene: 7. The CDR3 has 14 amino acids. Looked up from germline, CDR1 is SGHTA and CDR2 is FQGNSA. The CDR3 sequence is CASSSGTVRYEQYF. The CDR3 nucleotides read TGTGCCAGCAGCTCAGGGACAGTAAGGTACGAGCAGTACTTC.

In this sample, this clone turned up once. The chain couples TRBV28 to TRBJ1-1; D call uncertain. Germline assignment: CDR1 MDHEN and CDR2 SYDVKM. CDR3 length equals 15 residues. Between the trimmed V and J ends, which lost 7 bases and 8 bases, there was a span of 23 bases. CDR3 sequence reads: CASNSVAETRREAFF. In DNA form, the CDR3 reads TGTGCCAGCAACTCCGTAGCGGAGACACGGAGGGAAGCTTTCTTT.

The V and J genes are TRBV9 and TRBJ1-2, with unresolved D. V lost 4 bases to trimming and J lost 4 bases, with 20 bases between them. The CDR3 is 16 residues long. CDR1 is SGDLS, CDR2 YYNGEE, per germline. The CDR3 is CASSPSPQVFGYGYTF. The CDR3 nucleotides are TGTGCCAGCAGCCCTTCTCCACAAGTTTTTGGCTATGGCTACACCTTC.

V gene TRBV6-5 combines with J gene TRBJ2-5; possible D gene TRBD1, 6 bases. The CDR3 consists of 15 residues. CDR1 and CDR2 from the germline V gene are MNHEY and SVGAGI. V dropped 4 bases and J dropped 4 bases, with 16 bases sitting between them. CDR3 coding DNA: TGTGCCAGCAGTTTCACAGAGGCAGGGGTAGAGACCCAGTACTTC. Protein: CASSFTEAGVETQYF.

The CDR3: CASSPTRTGNNSPLHF. The CDR3 bases are TGTGCCAGCAGCCCGACCCGGACAGGGAATAATTCACCCCTCCACTTT. The chain uses TRBV7-9 and TRBJ1-6; 8 positions agree with TRBD1. With V trimmed by 5 bases and J by 5 bases, 8 bases remained unmatched. This CDR3 contains 16 residues. Germline CDR1 and CDR2: SEHNR and FQNEAQ (reference sequence). Full variable domain (remainder filled in from reference TRBV7-9 and TRBJ1-6): DTGVSQNPRHKITKRGQNVTFRCDPISEHNRLYWYRQTLGQGPEFLTYFQNEAQLEKSRLLSDRFSAERPKGSFSTLEIQRTEQGDSAMYLCASSPTRTGNNSPLHFGNGTRLTVT.

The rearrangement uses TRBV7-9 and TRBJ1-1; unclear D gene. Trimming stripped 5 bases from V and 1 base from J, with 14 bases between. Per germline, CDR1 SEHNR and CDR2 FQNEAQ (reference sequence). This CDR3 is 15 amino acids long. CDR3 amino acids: CASSPRSQRNTEAFF. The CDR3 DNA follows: TGTGCCAGCAGCCCCCGAAGCCAAAGGAACACTGAAGCTTTCTTT. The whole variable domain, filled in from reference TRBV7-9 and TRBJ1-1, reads DTGVSQNPRHKITKRGQNVTFRCDPISEHNRLYWYRQTLGQGPEFLTYFQNEAQLEKSRLLSDRFSAERPKGSFSTLEIQRTEQGDSAMYLCASSPRSQRNTEAFFGQGTRLTVV.

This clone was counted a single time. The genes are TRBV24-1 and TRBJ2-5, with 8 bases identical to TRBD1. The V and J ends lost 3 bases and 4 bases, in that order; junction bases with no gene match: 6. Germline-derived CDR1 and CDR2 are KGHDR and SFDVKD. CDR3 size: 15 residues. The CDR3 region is CATSDRTGSGETQYF. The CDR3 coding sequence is TGTGCCACCAGTGATCGGACAGGGTCGGGAGAGACCCAGTACTTC.

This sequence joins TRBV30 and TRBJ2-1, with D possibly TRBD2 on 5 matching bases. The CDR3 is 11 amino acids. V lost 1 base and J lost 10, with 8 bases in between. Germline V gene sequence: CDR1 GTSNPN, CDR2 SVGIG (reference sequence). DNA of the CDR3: TGTGCCTGGAGTGAGGACTTGGAGCAGTTCTTC. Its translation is CAWSEDLEQFF. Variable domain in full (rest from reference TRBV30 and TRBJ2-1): SQTIHQWPATLVQPVGSPLSLECTVEGTSNPNLYWYRQAAGRGLQLLFYSVGIGQISSEVPQNLSASRPQDRQFILSSKKLLLSDSGFYLCAWSEDLEQFFGPGTRLTVL.

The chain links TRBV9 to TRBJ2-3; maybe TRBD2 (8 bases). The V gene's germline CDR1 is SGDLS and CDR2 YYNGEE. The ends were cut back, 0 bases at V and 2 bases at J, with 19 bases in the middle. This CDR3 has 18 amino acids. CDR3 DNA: TGTGCCAGCAGCGTAGCCAGGGGGGCTAGCGGGTACACAGATACGCAGTATTTT. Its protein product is CASSVARGASGYTDTQYF.

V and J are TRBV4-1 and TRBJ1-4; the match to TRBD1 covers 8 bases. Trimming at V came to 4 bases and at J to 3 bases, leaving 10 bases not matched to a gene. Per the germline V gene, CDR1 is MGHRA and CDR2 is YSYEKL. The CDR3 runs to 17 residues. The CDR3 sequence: CASSLYLLTGANEKLFF. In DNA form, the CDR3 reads TGCGCCAGCAGCCTATACCTGCTGACAGGGGCTAATGAAAAACTGTTTTTT.

For the CDR3, the DNA is TGTGCCAGCAGTTTATCGTATAGGGGGAATGAAAAACTGTTTTTT. The encoded protein is CASSLSYRGNEKLFF. The genes are TRBV28 and TRBJ1-4; the D gene is possibly TRBD1 (6 bases). Germline CDR1 and CDR2: MDHEN and SYDVKM. This CDR3 spans 15 amino acids. V was shortened by 1 base and J by 5 bases, with 11 bases between the two germline ends.

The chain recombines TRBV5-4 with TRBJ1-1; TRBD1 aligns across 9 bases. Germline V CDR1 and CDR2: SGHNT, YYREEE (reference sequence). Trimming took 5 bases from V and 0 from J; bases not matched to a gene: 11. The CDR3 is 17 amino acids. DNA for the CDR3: TGTGCCAGCAGACCAATGACAGGGGGGAACATGAACACTGAAGCTTTCTTT. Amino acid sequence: CASRPMTGGNMNTEAFF.

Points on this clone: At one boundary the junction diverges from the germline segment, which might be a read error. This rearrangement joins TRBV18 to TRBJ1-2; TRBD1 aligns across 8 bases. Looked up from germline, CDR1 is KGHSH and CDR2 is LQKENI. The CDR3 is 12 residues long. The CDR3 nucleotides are TGTGCCAGCTCTCCACAGGGGGATGGCTACACCTTC. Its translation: CASSPQGDGYTF.

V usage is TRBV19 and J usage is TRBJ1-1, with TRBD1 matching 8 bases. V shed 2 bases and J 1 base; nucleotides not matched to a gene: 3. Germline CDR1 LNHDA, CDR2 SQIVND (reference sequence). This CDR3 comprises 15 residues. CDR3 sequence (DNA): TGTGCCAGTAGTATACAGGGGGCTGGGAACACTGAAGCTTTCTTT. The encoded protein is CASSIQGAGNTEAFF.

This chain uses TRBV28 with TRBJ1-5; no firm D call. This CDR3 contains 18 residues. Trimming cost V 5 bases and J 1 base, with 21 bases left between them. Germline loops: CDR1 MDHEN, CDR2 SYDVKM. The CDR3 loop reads CASSPHWSGGKSNQPQHF. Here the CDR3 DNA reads TGTGCCAGCAGTCCCCATTGGTCGGGAGGTAAAAGCAATCAGCCCCAGCATTTT.

This CDR3 reads CAWSPGSSYNEQFF. CDR3 in DNA: TGTGCCTGGAGTCCGGGGAGCTCCTACAATGAGCAGTTCTTC. V and J are TRBV30 and TRBJ2-1; TRBD2 might be the D (5 bases). The CDR3 extends over 14 amino acids. Germline V gene lookup returns CDR1 GTSNPN and CDR2 SVGIG (reference sequence). The V and J ends lost 2 bases and 0 bases respectively, with 8 bases between them.

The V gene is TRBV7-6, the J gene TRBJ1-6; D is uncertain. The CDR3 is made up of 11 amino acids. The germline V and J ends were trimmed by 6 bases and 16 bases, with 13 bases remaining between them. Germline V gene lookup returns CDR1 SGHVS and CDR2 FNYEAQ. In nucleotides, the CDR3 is TGTGCCAGCAGTTCGAGTGAGGGTCTCCACTTT. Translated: CASSSSEGLHF. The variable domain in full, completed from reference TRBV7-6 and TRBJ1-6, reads GAGVSQSPRYKVTKRGQDVALRCDPISGHVSLYWYRQALGQGPEFLTYFNYEAQQDKSGLPNDRFSAERPEGSISTLTIQRTEQRDSAMYRCASSSSEGLHFGNGTRLTVT.